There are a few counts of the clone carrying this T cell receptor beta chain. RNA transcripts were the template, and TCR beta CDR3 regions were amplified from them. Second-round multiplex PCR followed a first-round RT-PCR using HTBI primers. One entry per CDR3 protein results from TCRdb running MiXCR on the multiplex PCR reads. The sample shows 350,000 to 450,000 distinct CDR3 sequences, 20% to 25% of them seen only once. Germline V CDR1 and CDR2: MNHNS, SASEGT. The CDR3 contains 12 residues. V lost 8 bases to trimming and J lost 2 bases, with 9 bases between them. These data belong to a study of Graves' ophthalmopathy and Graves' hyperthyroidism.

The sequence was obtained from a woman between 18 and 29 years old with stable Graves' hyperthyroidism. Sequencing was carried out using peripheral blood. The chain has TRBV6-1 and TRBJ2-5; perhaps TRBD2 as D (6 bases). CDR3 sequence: CASRAGQETQYF. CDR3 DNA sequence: TGTGCCAGCCGTGCGGGGCAAGAGACCCAGTACTTC.